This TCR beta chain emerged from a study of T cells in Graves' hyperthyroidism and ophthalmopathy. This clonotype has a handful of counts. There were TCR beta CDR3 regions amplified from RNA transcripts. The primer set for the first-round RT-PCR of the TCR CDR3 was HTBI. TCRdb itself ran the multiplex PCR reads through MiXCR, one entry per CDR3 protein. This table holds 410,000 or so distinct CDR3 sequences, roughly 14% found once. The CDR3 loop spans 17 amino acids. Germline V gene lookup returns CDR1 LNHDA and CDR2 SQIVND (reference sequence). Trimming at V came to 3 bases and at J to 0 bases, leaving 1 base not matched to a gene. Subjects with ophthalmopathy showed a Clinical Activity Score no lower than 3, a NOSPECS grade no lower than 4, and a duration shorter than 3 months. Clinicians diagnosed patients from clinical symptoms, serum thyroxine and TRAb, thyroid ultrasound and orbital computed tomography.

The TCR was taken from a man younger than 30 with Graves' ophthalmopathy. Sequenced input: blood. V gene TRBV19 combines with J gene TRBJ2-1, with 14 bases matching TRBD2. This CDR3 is CASSIGTSGSSYNEQFF. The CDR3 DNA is TGTGCCAGTAGTATTGGGACTAGCGGGAGCTCCTACAATGAGCAGTTCTTC.